The TCR beta chain under discussion was sequenced for a study of blood T cell repertoires in COVID-19. In the study's own analysis: Nucleated cell number was recorded as an estimate derived from reference gene primer amplification. Profiled with immunoSEQ multiplex PCR; TCRdb holds only in-frame clones, not every one. The V and J calls and clone size were taken over from that table, and D and trimming were inferred from the DNA. In the table there are hundreds of thousands of clones, roughly 80% of which are singletons. Participant ages covered about 18 to 100 years across some 25 US areas. Individuals in the exposed group had encountered a COVID-19 case within 2 weeks preceding study entry. The CDR3 totals 14 residues. Germline V lookup: CDR1 WNHNN, CDR2 SYGVQD (reference sequence). Trimming cost V 4 bases and J 6 bases; bases outside gene matches: 5.

The source material was PBMCs or T cells enriched from blood (not recorded which). This chain uses TRBV10-1 with TRBJ2-3; TRBD1 matches 9 bases. The sequence derives from a man aged 35 to 55 who had been exposed to COVID-19. CDR3 loop: CASSGGQGMDTQYF. The DNA for the CDR3 is TGCGCCAGCAGTGGTGGACAGGGGATGGATACGCAGTATTTT.